Detailed here is one T cell receptor (beta chain). This sample was taken from a study of shared clonotypes between healthy human individuals. TCRdb keeps only in-frame clones here, not all; method: immunoSEQ multiplex PCR. This repertoire shows some 1 million clones, around 74% found once; its top ten account for 1.4%. CDR3 length: 15 residues. Germline V gene data show CDR1 as SGHTA and CDR2 as FQGTGA. The ends lost 4 bases at V and 3 bases at J; junction bases unmatched: 1. Caucasian adults residing in Nashville, Tennessee made up all the donors. The V and J genes are TRBV7-3 and TRBJ2-2; TRBD2 agrees at 11 bases. The sequenced material came from memory CD4+ T cells sorted from blood. Subset described: CD45RA-negative fraction. This receptor was taken from a man younger than 30 in good health. CDR3 sequence: CASSSGLADTGELFF. The CDR3 DNA sequence: TGTGCCAGCAGCTCGGGACTAGCGGACACCGGGGAGCTGTTTTTT.